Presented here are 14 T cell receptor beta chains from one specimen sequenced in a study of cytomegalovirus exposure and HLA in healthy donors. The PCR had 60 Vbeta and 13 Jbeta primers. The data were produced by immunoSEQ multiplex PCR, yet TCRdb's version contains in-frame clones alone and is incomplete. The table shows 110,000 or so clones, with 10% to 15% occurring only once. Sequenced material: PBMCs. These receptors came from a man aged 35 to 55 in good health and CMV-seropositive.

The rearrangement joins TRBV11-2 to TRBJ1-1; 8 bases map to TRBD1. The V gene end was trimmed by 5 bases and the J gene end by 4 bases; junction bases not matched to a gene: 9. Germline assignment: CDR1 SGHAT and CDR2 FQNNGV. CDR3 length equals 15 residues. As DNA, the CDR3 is TGTGCCAGCAGCACTCAGGGGGCTGGCGTCACTGAAGCTTTCTTT. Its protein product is CASSTQGAGVTEAFF.

The CDR3 DNA follows: TGTGCCAGCAGTTACGGACAGCCCGGCAATGGCTATGGCTACACCTTC. Its protein product is CASSYGQPGNGYGYTF. The V and J genes are TRBV27 and TRBJ1-2, with a tentative D call TRBD1 (6 bases). Trimming left V 4 bases short and J 4 bases short, with 19 bases between. Germline V lookup: CDR1 MNHEY, CDR2 SMNVEV (reference sequence). The CDR3 length is 16 residues.

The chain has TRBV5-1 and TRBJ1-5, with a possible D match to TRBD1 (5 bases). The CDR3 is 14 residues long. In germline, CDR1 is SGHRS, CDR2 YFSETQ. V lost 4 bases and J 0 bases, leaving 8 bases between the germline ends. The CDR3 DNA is TGCGCCAGCAGCCCGGACACTAGCAATCAGCCCCAGCATTTT. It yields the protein CASSPDTSNQPQHF.

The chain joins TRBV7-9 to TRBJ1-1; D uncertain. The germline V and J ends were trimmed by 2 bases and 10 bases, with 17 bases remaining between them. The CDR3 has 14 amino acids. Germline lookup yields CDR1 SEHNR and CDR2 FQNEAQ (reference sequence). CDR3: CASSLFSRTRGAFF. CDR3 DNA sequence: TGTGCCAGCAGCTTATTCTCCAGGACTCGTGGAGCTTTCTTT.

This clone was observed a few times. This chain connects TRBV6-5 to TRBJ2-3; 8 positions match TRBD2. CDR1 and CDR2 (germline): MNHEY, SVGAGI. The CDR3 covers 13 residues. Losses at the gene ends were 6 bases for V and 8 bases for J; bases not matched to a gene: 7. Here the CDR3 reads CASRLAAAGTQYF. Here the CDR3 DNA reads TGTGCCAGCAGACTAGCGGCAGCAGGTACGCAGTATTTT.

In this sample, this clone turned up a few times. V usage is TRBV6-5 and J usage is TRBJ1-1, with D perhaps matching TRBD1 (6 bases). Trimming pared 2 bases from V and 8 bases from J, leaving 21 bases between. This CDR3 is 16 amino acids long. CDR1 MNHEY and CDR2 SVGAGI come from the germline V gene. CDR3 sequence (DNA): TGTGCCAGCAGTTACCGACCCAGCGGGGGGCTCGGGGAAGCTTTCTTT. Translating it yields CASSYRPSGGLGEAFF.

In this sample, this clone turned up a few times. The CDR3 coding sequence is TGTGCCAGCAGCTTAGCATCTCATCCAGGCAACTATGGCTACACCTTC. It translates to CASSLASHPGNYGYTF. The chain couples TRBV7-2 to TRBJ1-2, with D unresolved. The germline V gene has CDR1 SGHTA and CDR2 FQGNSA. V lost 0 bases, J lost 2 bases, and 13 bases lay in between. CDR3 length: 16 residues. The variable domain in full, with the rest retrieved from reference TRBV7-2 and TRBJ1-2, is GAGVSQSPSNKVTEKGKDVELRCDPISGHTALYWYRQSLGQGLEFLIYFQGNSAPDKSGLPSDRFSAERTGGSVSTLTIQRTQQEDSAVYLCASSLASHPGNYGYTFGSGTRLTVV.

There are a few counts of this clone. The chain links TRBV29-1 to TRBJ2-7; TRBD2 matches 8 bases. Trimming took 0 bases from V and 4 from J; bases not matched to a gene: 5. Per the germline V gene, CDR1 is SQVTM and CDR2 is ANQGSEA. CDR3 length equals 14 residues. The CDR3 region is CSVEDPAGVYEQYF. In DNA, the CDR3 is TGCAGCGTTGAAGATCCAGCGGGAGTATACGAGCAGTACTTC.

The CDR3 bases are TGCGCCAGCAGCTTGGCCGGGGGTCAGCCCCAGCATTTT. Translation: CASSLAGGQPQHF. The chain is built from TRBV5-1 and TRBJ1-5; a possible D gene is TRBD1 (5 bases). V lost 0 bases, J lost 6 bases, and 7 bases lay in between. The CDR3 length is 13 residues. The germline V gene encodes CDR1 SGHRS and CDR2 YFSETQ.

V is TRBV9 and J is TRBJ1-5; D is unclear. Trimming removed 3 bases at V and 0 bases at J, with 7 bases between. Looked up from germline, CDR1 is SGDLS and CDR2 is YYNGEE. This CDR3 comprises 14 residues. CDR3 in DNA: TGTGCCAGCAGCGCCCCTTATAGCAATCAGCCCCAGCATTTT. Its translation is CASSAPYSNQPQHF. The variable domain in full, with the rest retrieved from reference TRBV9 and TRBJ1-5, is DSGVTQTPKHLITATGQRVTLRCSPRSGDLSVYWYQQSLDQGLQFLIQYYNGEERAKGNILERFSAQQFPDLHSELNLSSLELGDSALYFCASSAPYSNQPQHFGDGTRLSIL.

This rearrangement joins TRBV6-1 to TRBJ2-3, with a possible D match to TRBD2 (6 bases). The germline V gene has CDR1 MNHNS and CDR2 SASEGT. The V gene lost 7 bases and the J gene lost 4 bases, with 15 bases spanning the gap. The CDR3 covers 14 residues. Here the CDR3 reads CASNREFSADTQYF. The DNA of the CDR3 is TGTGCCAGCAATCGGGAGTTTTCGGCAGATACGCAGTATTTT.

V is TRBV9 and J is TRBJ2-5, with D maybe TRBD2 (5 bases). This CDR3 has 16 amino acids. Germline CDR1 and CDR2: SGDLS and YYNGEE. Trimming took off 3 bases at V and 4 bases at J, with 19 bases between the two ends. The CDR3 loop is CASSAGGSVGRETQYF. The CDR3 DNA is TGTGCCAGCAGCGCCGGCGGGTCGGTTGGGCGAGAGACCCAGTACTTC.

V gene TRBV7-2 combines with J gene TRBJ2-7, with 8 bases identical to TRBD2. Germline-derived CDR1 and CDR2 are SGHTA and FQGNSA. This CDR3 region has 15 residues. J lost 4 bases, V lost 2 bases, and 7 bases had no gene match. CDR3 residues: CASSLYSGSRYEQYF. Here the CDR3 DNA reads TGTGCCAGCAGCTTATACAGCGGGAGTAGATACGAGCAGTACTTC.

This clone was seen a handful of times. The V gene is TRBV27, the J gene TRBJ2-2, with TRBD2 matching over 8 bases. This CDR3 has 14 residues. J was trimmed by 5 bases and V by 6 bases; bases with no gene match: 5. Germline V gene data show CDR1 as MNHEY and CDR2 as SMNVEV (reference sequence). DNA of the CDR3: TGTGCCAGCAGGAGCGGGAGCCATACCGGGGAGCTGTTTTTT. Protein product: CASRSGSHTGELFF.